Described below is a single T cell receptor beta chain sequence and its context. No cognate antigen has been identified for it. No qualities accompany the bases; no much larger clone lies one base away. TCRbeta CDR3 regions were amplified from genomic DNA using the immunoSEQ Assay, a bias-controlled multiplex PCR. From the authors' description of their analysis: The number of nucleated cells in each sample was estimated by amplification of reference gene primers within the assay. Sequence reads were collapsed and filtered to measure the absolute abundance of every unique TCRbeta CDR3 rearrangement. For each sample, productive Simpson clonality was calculated as the square root of Simpson's diversity index over productive rearrangements. What TCRdb holds here is the immuneACCESS table cut down to in-frame rearrangements. Part of the clones is not present; checked against another copy, under half of the missing clones reflect an unresolved V gene, and the others are unexplained. D and trimming were read from the DNA, whereas the V and J calls and clone size are those reported in that table. This sample comprises about 200,000 clones, around four fifths of them detected only once. The ten top clones hold roughly 2.7% of the sample.

Collaborating institutions collected whole blood in K2EDTA tubes following their own protocols. For TCRbeta analysis, collaborators shipped samples in one of three forms: frozen whole blood, isolated PBMCs, or DNA extracted from either of those sample types. These data come from a study of blood T cell repertoires in COVID-19 (dated by TCRdb to 2018 to 2020). Regarding the study in general: The collaborator samples originated in the United States, Italy and Spain and spanned the acute and convalescent phases of COVID-19. The samples were drawn from the first 160 participants of the ongoing ImmuneRACE study and from over a thousand subjects provided by 6 global collaborators. Where available, HLA class I and class II types were taken from metadata supplied by the sample provider and were not determined by assay-based typing. Sample metadata almost always included a de-identified subject ID, COVID-19 status, age in years and sex. The material from the prospective study consisted of cDNA or gDNA derived from T cells, B-cell-depleted T cells, or PBMCs. Deeply sampled blood TCRbeta repertoires from subjects exposed to, actively infected with, or recovered from COVID-19 were included in the dataset. The repertoires were released in a freely available public database intended as a resource for research on the immune response to SARS-CoV-2. Results and caveats for the whole study, not just this receptor: The amount of clinical and demographic metadata varied by source and participant and was provided uncurated.

The sequenced sample consisted of peripheral blood. The sequence derives from a woman between 40 and 55 years old with active or convalescent COVID-19.

CDR3 loop: CASSDPYSNQPQHF. DNA sequence: TGTGCCAGCAGTGACCCGTATAGCAATCAGCCCCAGCATTTT. The chain joins TRBV2 to TRBJ1-5; the D gene cannot be resolved reliably. CDR1 and CDR2, per the germline V gene, are SNHLY and FYNNEI. Relative to germline, V is 3 bases shorter and J is 0 bases shorter, with 6 bases between their ends. The CDR3, from cysteine to phenylalanine, totals 14 residues. Left in the record is the CDR3 DNA by itself, 42 bases read in frame from the first base.